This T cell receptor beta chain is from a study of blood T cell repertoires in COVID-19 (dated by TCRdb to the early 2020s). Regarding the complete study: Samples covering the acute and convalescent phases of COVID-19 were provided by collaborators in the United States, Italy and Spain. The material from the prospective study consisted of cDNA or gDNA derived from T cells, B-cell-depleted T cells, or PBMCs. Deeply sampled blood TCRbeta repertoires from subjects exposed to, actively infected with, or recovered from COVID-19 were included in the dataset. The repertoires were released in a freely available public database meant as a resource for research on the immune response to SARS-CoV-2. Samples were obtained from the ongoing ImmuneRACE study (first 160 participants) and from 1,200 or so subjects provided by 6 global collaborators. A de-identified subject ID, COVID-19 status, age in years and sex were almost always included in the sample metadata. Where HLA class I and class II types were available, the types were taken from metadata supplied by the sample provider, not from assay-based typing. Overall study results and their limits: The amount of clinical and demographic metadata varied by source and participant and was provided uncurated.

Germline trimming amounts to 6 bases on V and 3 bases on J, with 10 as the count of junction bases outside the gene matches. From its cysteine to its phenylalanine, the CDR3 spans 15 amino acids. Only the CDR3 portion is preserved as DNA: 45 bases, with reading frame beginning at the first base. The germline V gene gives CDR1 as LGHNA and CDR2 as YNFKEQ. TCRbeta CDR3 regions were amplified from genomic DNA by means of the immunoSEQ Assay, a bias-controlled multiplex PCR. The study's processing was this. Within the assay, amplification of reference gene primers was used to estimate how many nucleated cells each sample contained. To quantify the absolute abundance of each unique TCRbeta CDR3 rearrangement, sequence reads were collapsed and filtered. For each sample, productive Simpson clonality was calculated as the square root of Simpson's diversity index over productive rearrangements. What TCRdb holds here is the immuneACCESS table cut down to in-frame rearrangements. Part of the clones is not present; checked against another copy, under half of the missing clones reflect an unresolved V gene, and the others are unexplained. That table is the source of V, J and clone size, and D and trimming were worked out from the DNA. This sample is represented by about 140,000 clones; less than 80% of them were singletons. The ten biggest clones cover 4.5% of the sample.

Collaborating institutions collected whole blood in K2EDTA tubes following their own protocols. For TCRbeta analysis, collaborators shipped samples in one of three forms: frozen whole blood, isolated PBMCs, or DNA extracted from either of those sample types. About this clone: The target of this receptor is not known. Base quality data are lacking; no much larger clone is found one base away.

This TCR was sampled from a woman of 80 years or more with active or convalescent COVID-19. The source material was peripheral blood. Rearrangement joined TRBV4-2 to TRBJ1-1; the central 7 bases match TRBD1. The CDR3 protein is CASREERGLDTEAFF. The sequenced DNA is TGTGCCAGCAGAGAAGAGAGGGGGCTGGACACTGAAGCTTTCTTT.